This T cell receptor beta chain comes out of a study of regulatory T cells in long-lasting Graves disease. This clonotype has at least ten counts. CDR3 length: 16 residues. Per germline, CDR1 SNHLY and CDR2 FYNNEI. The ends lost 6 bases at V and 2 bases at J; junction bases unmatched: 6. The time point was: newly diagnosed GD, antithyroid drugs for less than 3 months. RNA extracted from PBMCs served as the sequencing template. In building TCR beta libraries, iRepertoire HTBI primers were used together with Arm-PCR of CDR3 regions. TCRdb reanalysed the multiplex PCR reads using MiXCR and keeps one entry per CDR3 protein. The data contain 350,000 to 450,000 distinct CDR3 sequences, approximately 15% of them singletons. Separately, the same data were catalogued under a study of T cells in Graves' hyperthyroidism and ophthalmopathy.

The genes are TRBV2 and TRBJ2-3; 12 positions match TRBD2. The sequence came from a woman under 40 with Graves disease. This specimen was peripheral blood mononuclear cells (PBMCs), taken at new diagnosis, from a patient treated with antithyroid drugs. The CDR3 here is CASRGTSGRNTDTQYF. The CDR3 bases are TGTGCCAGCAGGGGGACTAGCGGGCGAAACACAGATACGCAGTATTTT.